Each of the 17 T cell receptor beta chains below was sequenced from the same sample in a study of T cells in Graves' hyperthyroidism and ophthalmopathy. Amplification of TCR beta CDR3 regions used RNA as the template. HTBI primers were employed in a first-round RT-PCR of the TCR CDR3. TCRdb reprocessed the multiplex PCR reads with MiXCR, giving one entry per CDR3 protein. The data hold 650,000 to 850,000 distinct CDR3 sequences, with over 15% observed a single time. Sequenced sample: blood. Receptor source: a woman aged 45-65 years with Graves' hyperthyroidism that later progressed to Graves' ophthalmopathy.

As to this clonotype: A much larger clonotype is one base distant, so this may be a read error. The V and J genes are TRBV18 and TRBJ1-4; the D is unclear. The CDR3 is made up of 13 amino acids. Germline loops: CDR1 KGHSH, CDR2 LQKENI. CDR3: CASPPPQYEKLFF. The CDR3 DNA reads as TGTGCCAGCCCACCACCCCAGTACGAAAAACTGTTTTTT.

This clonotype was seen a handful of times. CDR3 in amino acids: CASSLFTIGDRAAEKLFF. In nucleotides, the CDR3 is TGTGCCAGCAGCTTATTTACTATAGGGGACAGGGCTGCCGAAAAACTGTTTTTT. This chain links TRBV11-2 with TRBJ1-4, with TRBD1 matching over 9 bases. Unmatched junction bases numbered 15, after V lost 2 bases and J lost 8 bases. Germline V gene data show CDR1 as SGHAT and CDR2 as FQNNGV. CDR3 length equals 18 residues.

This clonotype was seen a few times. The V call is TRBV12-3 or TRBV12-4, the J call TRBJ1-6; D remains ambiguous. This CDR3 spans 15 amino acids. Trimming left V 6 bases short and J 7 bases short, with 16 bases between. CDR3 sequence reads: CASSPWGRENSPLHF. The DNA for the CDR3 is TGTGCCAGCAGCCCATGGGGAAGAGAGAATTCACCCCTCCACTTT.

The CDR3 DNA reads as TGTGCCAGCGTGGGGTTTGTCCACAATGAGCAGTTCTTC. Translated, it gives CASVGFVHNEQFF. V and J are TRBV28 and TRBJ2-1; D uncertain. The CDR3 is 13 amino acids. Trimming cost V 8 bases and J 5 bases, with 13 bases left between them. Germline CDR1 is MDHEN and CDR2 is SYDVKM.

CDR3 protein: CSATDRSGSYNEQFF. Here the CDR3 DNA reads TGCAGTGCTACGGACCGTAGCGGCTCCTACAATGAGCAGTTCTTC. The chain carries TRBV20-1 and TRBJ2-1, with a possible D match to TRBD2 (6 bases). V lost 4 bases and J lost 0, with 13 bases in between. CDR3 length: 15 amino acids. The germline V gene has CDR1 DFQATT and CDR2 SNEGSKA (reference sequence).

With regard to this clonotype: A much larger clone sits a single nucleotide away, making a read error possible. The chain is built from TRBV7-2 and TRBJ2-7; no definite D call. The V gene lost 0 bases and the J gene lost 3 bases, with 15 bases spanning the gap. Germline assignment: CDR1 SGHTA and CDR2 FQGNSA. This CDR3 contains 16 residues. In nucleotides, the CDR3 is TGTGCCAGCAGCTTAGCAGTGAGTCCATCCCTCTACGAGCAGTACTTC. This sequence encodes CASSLAVSPSLYEQYF.

In this sample, this clonotype turned up a few times. The chain's CDR3 is CSVVRSTGELFF. For the CDR3, the DNA is TGCAGCGTTGTGAGGTCCACCGGGGAGCTGTTTTTT. The J gene is TRBJ2-2, the V gene TRBV29-1; D not resolved. V gave up 4 bases and J gave up 4 bases, with 7 bases separating them. Germline V gene lookup returns CDR1 SQVTM and CDR2 ANQGSEA. The CDR3 runs to 12 residues.

The rearrangement links TRBV24-1 to TRBJ1-2; D perhaps matches TRBD1 (6 bases). The germline V gene has CDR1 KGHDR and CDR2 SFDVKD. Trimming cost V 5 bases and J 0 bases, with 9 bases left between them. This CDR3 comprises 14 residues. CDR3 DNA: TGTGCCACCAGTGGAAACAGGGCTAACTATGGCTACACCTTC. This encodes CATSGNRANYGYTF.

This clonotype occurred many times. The CDR3 loop is CASTREADTGELFF. CDR3 nucleotide sequence: TGCGCCAGCACGAGGGAAGCGGACACCGGGGAGCTGTTTTTT. This rearrangement joins TRBV5-1 to TRBJ2-2, with a weak D call TRBD2 (5 bases). V lost 6 bases to trimming and J lost 3 bases, with 12 bases between them. The CDR3 loop spans 14 amino acids. The V gene's germline CDR1 is SGHRS and CDR2 YFSETQ.

The V and J genes are TRBV6-2 or TRBV6-3 and TRBJ1-4; perhaps TRBD1 as D (5 bases). The CDR3 runs 14 residues. V lost 6 bases, J lost 5 bases, and 13 bases lay in between. Per the germline V gene, CDR1 is MNHEY and CDR2 is SVGEGT. CDR3 coding DNA: TGTGCCAGCAGCTTTAATCGGGGGAATGAAAAACTGTTTTTT. Translating gives CASSFNRGNEKLFF.

This clonotype has a handful of counts. This chain connects TRBV27 to TRBJ1-5; no clear D gene. V lost 6 bases and J lost 3, with 15 bases in between. Looked up from germline, CDR1 is MNHEY and CDR2 is SMNVEV (reference sequence). CDR3 length equals 15 residues. The CDR3 coding sequence is TGTGCCAGCAGCGAACTTATGGGCCTCAATCAGCCCCAGCATTTT. It specifies CASSELMGLNQPQHF.

This clonotype was observed a few times. CDR3 nucleotide sequence: TGCAGCGTTGATACTGCCTACGAGCAGTACTTC. Protein sequence: CSVDTAYEQYF. The chain employs TRBV29-1 and TRBJ2-7; D is unresolved. The CDR3 is 11 residues long. Trimming removed 3 bases from V and 2 bases from J, with 5 bases in between. Germline-derived CDR1 and CDR2 are SQVTM and ANQGSEA.

This clonotype occurred a few times. V gene TRBV2 combines with J gene TRBJ2-6, with 8 bases matching TRBD1. From germline, CDR1 is SNHLY and CDR2 FYNNEI. The CDR3 spans 15 residues. Losses at the gene ends were 6 bases for V and 4 bases for J; bases not matched to a gene: 5. CDR3 residues: CASRSDRAGANVLTF. In DNA, the CDR3 is TGTGCCAGCAGATCGGACAGGGCAGGGGCCAACGTCCTGACTTTC.

In its sample, this clonotype was seen a few times. The chain has TRBV29-1 and TRBJ2-2; D is ambiguous. The V end was cut by 7 bases, the J end by 4 bases, with 10 bases between. Germline assignment: CDR1 SQVTM and CDR2 ANQGSEA. This CDR3 is built from 12 residues. Written as DNA, the CDR3 is TGCAGCGCTCAGGTATTCACCGGGGAGCTGTTTTTT. This codes for CSAQVFTGELFF.

The V gene is TRBV6-1, the J gene TRBJ1-4, with D hard to call. CDR3 length equals 14 residues. Trimming took off 3 bases at V and 2 bases at J, with 7 bases between the two ends. The germline gives CDR1 MNHNS, CDR2 SASEGT. CDR3 DNA sequence: TGTGCCAGCAGTGATTGGGTGACTAATGAAAAACTGTTTTTT. Protein: CASSDWVTNEKLFF.

The chain uses TRBV3-1 and TRBJ1-4; the D is unclear. The CDR3 spans 14 residues. Germline V gene data show CDR1 as LGHDT and CDR2 as YNNKEL (reference sequence). The V and J ends lost 4 bases and 4 bases respectively, with 10 bases between them. The CDR3 here is CASSLPGINEKLFF. The CDR3 coding sequence is TGTGCCAGCAGCCTTCCGGGAATTAATGAAAAACTGTTTTTT. Drawing the rest from reference TRBV3-1 and TRBJ1-4, the complete variable domain is DTAVSQTPKYLVTQMGNDKSIKCEQNLGHDTMYWYKQDSKKFLKIMFSYNNKELIINETVPNRFSPKSPDKAHLNLHINSLELGDSAVYFCASSLPGINEKLFFGSGTQLSVL.

This clonotype showed up just a few times. The V call is TRBV20-1, the J call TRBJ1-3; D might be TRBD1 (5 bases). CDR1 is DFQATT and CDR2 is SNEGSKA in the germline V gene (reference sequence). The CDR3 covers 14 residues. The V gene lost 6 bases and the J gene lost 3 bases, with 15 bases spanning the gap. CDR3 bases: TGCAGTGCCCCAGTGGGGCCAAGTGGAAACACCATATATTTT. Its translation: CSAPVGPSGNTIYF.